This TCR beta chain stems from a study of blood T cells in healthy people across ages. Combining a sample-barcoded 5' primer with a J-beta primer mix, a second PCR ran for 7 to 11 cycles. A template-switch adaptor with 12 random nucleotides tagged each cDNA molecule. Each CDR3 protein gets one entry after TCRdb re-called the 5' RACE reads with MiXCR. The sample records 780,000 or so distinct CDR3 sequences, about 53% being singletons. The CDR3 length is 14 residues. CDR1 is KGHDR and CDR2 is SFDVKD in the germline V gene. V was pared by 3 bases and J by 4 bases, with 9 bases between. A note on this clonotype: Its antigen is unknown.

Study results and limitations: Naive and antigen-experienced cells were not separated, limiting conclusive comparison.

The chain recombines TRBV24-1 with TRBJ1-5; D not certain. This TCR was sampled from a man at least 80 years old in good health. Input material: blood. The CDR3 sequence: CATSDPRRNQPQHF. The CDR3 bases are TGTGCCACCAGTGATCCCCGACGAAATCAGCCCCAGCATTTT.